This TCR beta chain was profiled in a study of blood T cell repertoires in COVID-19. Study summary: Spain, Italy and the United States supplied samples that represented acute and convalescent COVID-19.

Some clones are missing from TCRdb's copy, which holds only in-frame ones; the method was immunoSEQ multiplex PCR. The table records approximately 240,000 clones, roughly 84% of them present only once. V was trimmed by 3 bases and J by 2 bases, leaving 8 bases between them. This CDR3 is 14 amino acids long. Per germline, CDR1 SNHLY and CDR2 FYNNEI. The sequenced material came from peripheral blood. The chain couples TRBV2 to TRBJ1-5, with D perhaps TRBD1 (5 bases). The sequence came from a woman aged 40 to 50 with active or convalescent COVID-19. The CDR3 protein is CASSDLGGNQPQHF. The DNA of the CDR3 is TGTGCCAGCAGTGATTTAGGGGGCAATCAGCCCCAGCATTTT. The variable domain in full, with the rest retrieved from reference TRBV2 and TRBJ1-5, is EPEVTQTPSHQVTQMGQEVILRCVPISNHLYFYWYRQILGQKVEFLVSFYNNEISEKSEIFDDQFSVERPDGSNFTLKIRSTKLEDSAMYFCASSDLGGNQPQHFGDGTRLSIL.